This is a list of T cell receptor beta chains from one sample in a study of blood T cell repertoires in COVID-19. Using immunoSEQ multiplex PCR, the repertoire was profiled, and TCRdb retains in-frame clones only, with some absent. The table has over 250,000 clones, 80% to 90% seen once. Input material: peripheral blood. The receptor set was obtained from an older woman with acute or convalescent COVID-19. Both conserved end residues are part of each CDR3. The D gene is left open where the match is weak. Rows give clone size only sometimes, using once, few, many, or a class for an expanded clone.

clone size	V gene	J gene	CDR3 length	D gene	CDR3 protein	CDR3 DNA
.	TRBV20-1	TRBJ1-2	11	.	CSARFQGGYTF	TGCAGTGCTAGGTTTCAGGGAGGCTACACCTTC
.	TRBV15	TRBJ2-1	18	TRBD2	CATSLPPGLAGSRNEQFF	TGTGCCACCAGCTTACCTCCGGGACTAGCGGGATCTCGCAATGAGCAGTTCTTC
.	TRBV10-3	TRBJ2-2	15	.	CAISPGLINTGELFF	TGTGCCATCAGCCCGGGATTGATAAACACCGGGGAGCTGTTTTTT
few	TRBV2	TRBJ2-7	15	TRBD2	CASSELAGGLNEQYF	TGTGCCAGCAGTGAGCTAGCGGGGGGCCTAAACGAGCAGTACTTC
once	TRBV11-2	TRBJ1-3	17	.	CASSLDPGGISGNTIYF	TGTGCCAGCAGCTTAGATCCGGGGGGGATCTCTGGAAACACCATATATTTT
.	TRBV5-1	TRBJ1-2	15	.	CASSSVPGGAGGYTF	TGCGCCAGCAGCTCCGTACCGGGGGGGGCGGGGGGCTACACCTTC
few	TRBV19	TRBJ1-6	14	.	CASNTEGDPAPLHF	TGTGCCAGTAACACAGAGGGGGATCCGGCACCCCTCCACTTT
.	TRBV7-2	TRBJ2-6	16	.	CASSLAAPSGANVLTF	TGTGCCAGCAGCTTAGCAGCCCCATCTGGGGCCAACGTCCTGACTTTC
.	TRBV5-1	TRBJ1-3	15	TRBD1	CASSSDRASGNTIYF	TGCGCCAGCAGCTCGGACAGGGCCTCTGGAAACACCATATATTTT
.	TRBV7-3	TRBJ1-6	17	.	CASSQNPMSSYNSPLHF	TGTGCCAGCAGCCAAAACCCGATGAGCTCCTATAATTCACCCCTCCACTTT
.	TRBV11-2	TRBJ1-1	13	.	CASSSDRYTEAFF	TGTGCCAGCAGCTCTGACAGGTACACTGAAGCTTTCTTT
.	TRBV2	TRBJ1-1	17	.	CASSELSPVTGFTEAFF	TGTGCCAGCAGTGAGTTAAGTCCCGTAACAGGTTTTACTGAAGCTTTCTTT
.	TRBV9	TRBJ2-4	15	TRBD1	CASSPTLGQANIQYF	TGTGCCAGCAGCCCTACGTTGGGACAGGCGAACATTCAGTACTTC
.	TRBV3-1/TRBV3-2	TRBJ1-3	15	.	CASSRRQVSGNTIYF	TGTGCCAGCAGCCGCCGACAGGTCTCTGGAAACACCATATATTTT
.	TRBV14	TRBJ1-4	16	TRBD1	CASSQGPGTANEKLFF	TGTGCCAGCAGCCAAGGCCCCGGGACAGCTAATGAAAAACTGTTTTTT
.	TRBV5-1	TRBJ2-2	15	.	CASSLEAPNTGELFF	TGCGCCAGCAGCTTGGAAGCCCCGAACACCGGGGAGCTGTTTTTT
.	TRBV30	TRBJ1-1	14	.	CAWNAGRANTEAFF	TGTGCCTGGAACGCAGGGAGGGCGAACACTGAAGCTTTCTTT
few	TRBV7-9	TRBJ1-4	15	.	CASSSPRATNEKLFF	TGTGCCAGCAGCTCCCCGAGAGCAACTAATGAAAAACTGTTTTTT
once	TRBV5-8	TRBJ1-1	18	.	CASSFLNTWGERDTEAFF	TGTGCCAGCAGCTTTCTCAACACGTGGGGAGAAAGGGACACTGAAGCTTTCTTT
.	TRBV7-7	TRBJ2-7	15	TRBD1	CASSLRVDRGSEQYF	TGTGCTAGCAGCCTCCGGGTGGACAGGGGGTCCGAGCAGTACTTC
.	TRBV3-1/TRBV3-2	TRBJ1-3	19	.	CASSRGSLHLLSSGNTIYF	TGTGCCAGCAGCCGGGGCAGCCTTCACCTGCTATCCTCTGGAAACACCATATATTTT
.	TRBV6-5	TRBJ1-5	14	.	CASSSDRFIGPQHF	TGTGCCAGCAGTTCTGACAGGTTTATTGGGCCCCAGCATTTT
.	TRBV7-8	TRBJ1-4	16	.	CATGYREGATNEKLFF	TGTGCCACCGGATACAGGGAAGGAGCAACTAATGAAAAACTGTTTTTT
.	TRBV20-1	TRBJ2-7	15	TRBD1	CSASSPGQPTYEQYF	TGCAGTGCTAGTTCCCCGGGACAGCCGACCTACGAGCAGTACTTC
.	TRBV14	TRBJ2-1	15	.	CASSQGPPAYNEQFF	TGTGCCAGCAGCCAAGGTCCCCCAGCCTACAATGAGCAGTTCTTC
.	TRBV11-2	TRBJ2-1	12	.	CASSQGTREQFF	TGTGCCAGCAGCCAAGGGACAAGGGAGCAGTTCTTC